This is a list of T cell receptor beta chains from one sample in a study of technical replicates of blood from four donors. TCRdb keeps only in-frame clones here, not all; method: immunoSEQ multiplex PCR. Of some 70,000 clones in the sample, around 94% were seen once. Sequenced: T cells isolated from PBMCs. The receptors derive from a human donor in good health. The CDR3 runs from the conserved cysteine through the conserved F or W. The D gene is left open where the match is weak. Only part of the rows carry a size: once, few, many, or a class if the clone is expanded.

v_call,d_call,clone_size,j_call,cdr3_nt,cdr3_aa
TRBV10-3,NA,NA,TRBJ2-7,TGTGCCATCAGTGAGACCAGGGAGCAGTACTTC,CAISETREQYF
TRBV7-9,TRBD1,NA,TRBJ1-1,TGTGCCAGCAGTTGGGACAGTAACACTGAAGCTTTCTTT,CASSWDSNTEAFF
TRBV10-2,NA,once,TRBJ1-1,TGCGCCAGCTGGGGGGGGCACGTGAACACTGAAGCTTTCTTT,CASWGGHVNTEAFF
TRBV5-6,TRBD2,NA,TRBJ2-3,TGTGCCAGCAGCTCAGACCTAGCGGGAGGAAGAACAGATACGCAGTATTTT,CASSSDLAGGRTDTQYF
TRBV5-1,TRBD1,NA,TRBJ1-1,TGCGCCAGCAGTCCGACAGGGGACACTGAAGCTTTCTTT,CASSPTGDTEAFF
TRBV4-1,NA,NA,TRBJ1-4,TGCGCCAGCAGCCTACAGGGAGCTAATGAAAAACTGTTTTTT,CASSLQGANEKLFF
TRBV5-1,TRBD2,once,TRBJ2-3,TGCGCCAGCAGCCAACCGGGACTAGAGTGGGTCACAGATACGCAGTATTTT,CASSQPGLEWVTDTQYF
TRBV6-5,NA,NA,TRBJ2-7,TGTGCCAGCAGTTACGACGGGTCCTCCTACGAGCAGTACTTC,CASSYDGSSYEQYF
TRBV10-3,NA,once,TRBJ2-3,TGTGCCGCCAGGGGTAGTGCAGATACGCAGTATTTT,CAARGSADTQYF
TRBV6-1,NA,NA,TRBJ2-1,TGTGCCAGCAGCGAATCTAATGAGCAGTTCTTC,CASSESNEQFF
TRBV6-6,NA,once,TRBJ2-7,TGTGCCAGCAGTTACGATGGGCTCTACGAGCAGTACTTC,CASSYDGLYEQYF
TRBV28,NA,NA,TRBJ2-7,TGTGCCAGCAGTTTATATCCCCAGGGCCCCCACGAGCAGTACTTC,CASSLYPQGPHEQYF
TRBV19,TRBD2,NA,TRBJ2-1,TGTGCCAGTAGGATAGATGGGGGGGAGGGCTACAATGAGCAGTTCTTC,CASRIDGGEGYNEQFF
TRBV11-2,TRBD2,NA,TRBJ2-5,TGTGCCAGCAGCTTAGCCTTAGCGGGAGGGCAAGAGACCCAGTACTTC,CASSLALAGGQETQYF
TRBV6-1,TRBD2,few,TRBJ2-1,TGTGCCAGCAGTGATCGTCCTATGGGGACTAGCGGGAGGGTCGATGAGCAGTTCTTC,CASSDRPMGTSGRVDEQFF
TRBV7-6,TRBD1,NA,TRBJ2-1,TGTGCCAGCAGCCCCCACGAGGGACAGGCTTACAATGAGCAGTTCTTC,CASSPHEGQAYNEQFF